Sequencing of this T cell receptor beta chain was carried out in a study of T cell changes during pregnancy in multiple sclerosis (dated by TCRdb to between 2018 and 2021). Turning to the overall study: In women with multiple sclerosis, the researchers looked at how the T cell repertoire shifted as pregnancy progressed.

This clone was recorded at least ten times. It lacks a known antigen. Per-nucleotide qualities are absent, and no much larger clonotype sits a single base away. The receptor library was made with the immunoSEQ multiplex PCR assay. TCRdb stores this immuneACCESS table with in-frame sequences only. Part of the clones is absent; in the studies checked, under half of the shortfall reflects unresolved V genes, and no reason is known for the rest. For this sample there are tens of thousands of clones; roughly 90% appear just once. The leading ten clones occupy roughly 0.91% of the sample. Inclusive of the bounding cysteine and phenylalanine, the CDR3 is 13 residues long. Of the read, only the CDR3 DNA is kept; its 39 bases are in frame from base 1. V and J are truncated by 0 bases and 3 bases respectively, leaving an intervening sequence of 6 bases. Looking up the germline V gene yields CDR1 LGHNA and CDR2 YSLEER.

The rearrangement joined TRBV4-3 to TRBJ2-7; possibly the D gene is TRBD2, per 6 matching bases. The sequence came from a female donor with multiple sclerosis, enrolled in a pregnancy study. Material: peripheral blood, obtained before pregnancy. The CDR3 in this case is CASSQDSGYEQYF. The DNA sequence is TGCGCCAGCAGCCAAGATAGCGGCTACGAGCAGTACTTC.